The 32 T cell receptor beta chains below come from one sample, sequenced in a study of blood T cell repertoires in COVID-19 (dated by TCRdb to between 2020 and 2021). The protocol used for the library was the immunoSEQ multiplex PCR assay. TCRdb re-hosts the immuneACCESS table, in-frame sequences only. Its copies lack some clones; in the studies checked, an unresolved V gene accounts for under half of them, and the cause for the rest is not known. This sample lists a few hundred thousand clones; approximately 87% were detected once. In total, the top ten clones hold 4.6% of the sample. Source material: peripheral blood. The receptors originated from a man aged 55 to 69 who had recovered from COVID-19.

The V call is TRBV11-2, the J call TRBJ2-2; D is perhaps TRBD1 (5 bases). From germline, CDR1 is SGHAT and CDR2 FQNNGV. The CDR3 is 15 amino acids. Trimming took off 4 bases at V and 0 bases at J, with 9 bases between the two ends. CDR3 in amino acids: CASSWGLSNTGELFF. In DNA form, the CDR3 reads TGTGCCAGCAGCTGGGGCCTTTCGAACACCGGGGAGCTGTTTTTT.

The chain employs TRBV5-1 and TRBJ2-3, with 12 bases fitting TRBD2. The CDR3 loop spans 15 amino acids. The ends lost 4 bases at V and 0 bases at J; junction bases unmatched: 0. Looked up from germline, CDR1 is SGHRS and CDR2 is YFSETQ. DNA of the CDR3: TGCGCCAGCAGCCTAGCGGGGGGGAGCACAGATACGCAGTATTTT. Translating gives CASSLAGGSTDTQYF.

V is TRBV5-4 and J is TRBJ1-2, with TRBD1 as a possible D gene (6 bases). The CDR3 runs 13 residues. V dropped 6 bases and J dropped 8 bases, with 17 bases sitting between them. Germline values: CDR1 SGHNT, CDR2 YYREEE (reference sequence). CDR3: CASTIRTASGYTF. The CDR3 DNA sequence: TGTGCCAGCACCATAAGGACAGCTAGCGGCTACACCTTC.

The chain links TRBV28 to TRBJ1-6; the match to TRBD1 covers 8 bases. The CDR3 length is 13 residues. CDR1 and CDR2 (germline): MDHEN, SYDVKM. Trimming took 8 bases from V and 12 from J; bases not matched to a gene: 9. As DNA, the CDR3 is TGTGCCAGCGGAATGGACAGGGCGAGACCCCTCCACTTT. It codes for CASGMDRARPLHF.

V is TRBV7-2 and J is TRBJ1-5; D gene ambiguous. Germline CDR1 SGHTA, CDR2 FQGNSA. Deletions cut 1 base from V and 6 bases from J, with 4 bases between. CDR3 length equals 12 residues. The CDR3 spells CASSLDIQPQHF. The CDR3 bases are TGTGCCAGCAGCTTAGACATTCAGCCCCAGCATTTT. The variable domain in full, with the rest retrieved from reference TRBV7-2 and TRBJ1-5, is GAGVSQSPSNKVTEKGKDVELRCDPISGHTALYWYRQSLGQGLEFLIYFQGNSAPDKSGLPSDRFSAERTGGSVSTLTIQRTQQEDSAVYLCASSLDIQPQHFGDGTRLSIL.

J is TRBJ1-2 and V is TRBV5-4; no clear D. This CDR3 spans 14 amino acids. V was clipped by 3 bases and J by 2 bases, with 11 bases between them. The V gene's germline CDR1 is SGHNT and CDR2 YYREEE (reference sequence). CDR3 coding DNA: TGTGCCAGCAGCTCCGTCAGAATAAACTATGGCTACACCTTC. This encodes CASSSVRINYGYTF.

In this sample, this clone turned up a few times. Within the sample, other DNA sequences also encode this same CDR3. The rearrangement uses TRBV9 and TRBJ2-2; 11 bases align to TRBD2. Trimming at V came to 0 bases and at J to 4 bases, leaving 2 bases not matched to a gene. Germline CDR1 SGDLS, CDR2 YYNGEE. This CDR3 contains 16 residues. CDR3 region: CASSVGLAGGTGELFF. The CDR3, as DNA: TGTGCCAGCAGCGTAGGGCTAGCGGGGGGCACCGGGGAGCTGTTTTTT.

The V gene is TRBV5-1, the J gene TRBJ2-2; 7 bases fit TRBD1. The ends lost 0 bases at V and 5 bases at J; junction bases unmatched: 4. Germline CDR1 reads SGHRS; CDR2 reads YFSETQ. CDR3 size: 15 residues. This chain's CDR3 is CASSLAGGQTGELFF. The CDR3 bases are TGCGCCAGCAGCTTGGCAGGGGGACAAACCGGGGAGCTGTTTTTT.

This chain links TRBV18 with TRBJ2-3; 11 bases align to TRBD2. CDR3 length equals 17 residues. From germline, CDR1 is KGHSH and CDR2 LQKENI. V gave up 1 base and J gave up 7 bases; unmatched junction bases: 10. The CDR3, as DNA: TGTGCCAGCTCACCACGGAGTAGCGGGAGGGCCACGCATACGCAGTATTTT. It is translated as CASSPRSSGRATHTQYF.

The chain uses TRBV5-4 and TRBJ2-5; 9 bases are shared with TRBD1. Germline CDR1 reads SGHNT; CDR2 reads YYREEE (reference sequence). CDR3 length: 15 residues. The ends lost 2 bases at V and 5 bases at J; junction bases unmatched: 7. This CDR3 reads CASSLPTGGEETQYF. DNA for the CDR3: TGTGCCAGCAGCTTACCAACAGGGGGCGAGGAGACCCAGTACTTC.

V gene TRBV5-1 combines with J gene TRBJ2-1, with a tentative D call TRBD2 (5 bases). This CDR3 spans 16 amino acids. CDR1 and CDR2 (germline): SGHRS, YFSETQ. The V end lost 0 bases, the J end lost 8 bases, and 18 bases lay between the germline ends. The CDR3 loop reads CASSLGSPSLGDEQFF. The CDR3 bases are TGCGCCAGCAGCTTGGGGTCTCCTAGCCTGGGAGATGAGCAGTTCTTC. Full variable domain (rest looked up from reference TRBV5-1 and TRBJ2-1): KAGVTQTPRYLIKTRGQQVTLSCSPISGHRSVSWYQQTPGQGLQFLFEYFSETQRNKGNFPGRFSGRQFSNSRSEMNVSTLELGDSALYLCASSLGSPSLGDEQFFGPGTRLTVL.

The chain has TRBV30 and TRBJ2-1, with a tentative D call TRBD2 (5 bases). V gave up 3 bases and J gave up 8 bases, with 8 bases separating them. Per the germline V gene, CDR1 is GTSNPN and CDR2 is SVGIG (reference sequence). This CDR3 has 11 amino acids. The CDR3, as DNA: TGTGCCTGGAGATACGGGGATGAGCAGTTCTTC. Its protein product is CAWRYGDEQFF.

Regarding this clone: This CDR3 is missing its conserved last phenylalanine or tryptophan, likely due to a read error. The DNA is left out, because the CDR3 cannot be placed on it with certainty; the CDR3 is given as TCRdb lists it. This chain connects TRBV2 to TRBJ2-7; whether TRBD2, the table's D call, matches the DNA was not checked. Germline lookup yields CDR1 SNHLY and CDR2 FYNNEI. The CDR3 extends over 12 residues, inclusive of both ends. The CDR3 is CASSEGGGRGAL.

The chain links TRBV15 to TRBJ1-5; 7 bases line up with TRBD1. Trimming at V came to 1 base and at J to 7 bases, leaving 10 bases not matched to a gene. CDR1 is LNHNV and CDR2 is YYDKDF in the germline V gene (reference sequence). The CDR3 is 16 residues long. CDR3 loop: CATSRVQGGPAQPQHF. CDR3 DNA: TGTGCCACCAGCAGAGTCCAGGGGGGACCCGCACAGCCCCAGCATTTT.

The V gene is TRBV6-5, the J gene TRBJ2-1; D unresolved. The V end was cut by 10 bases, the J end by 9 bases, with 16 bases between. CDR3 size: 12 residues. Per germline, CDR1 MNHEY and CDR2 SVGAGI. DNA of the CDR3: TGTGCCACCTCCCTCCGAGTTGGTGAGCAGTTCTTC. Translating gives CATSLRVGEQFF.

Only a few counts were recorded for this clone. The CDR3 coding sequence is TGTGCCTGGGGCGGACAGGAATATAATTCACCCCTCCACTTT. Its translation: CAWGGQEYNSPLHF. This chain links TRBV30 with TRBJ1-6; 7 nucleotides line up with TRBD1. This CDR3 spans 14 amino acids. Germline trimming cut 5 bases from V and 4 bases from J; bases unmatched to any gene: 5. Germline V lookup: CDR1 GTSNPN, CDR2 SVGIG (reference sequence).

The chain has TRBV6-6 and TRBJ1-2; D perhaps matches TRBD1 (6 bases). The CDR3 covers 17 residues. The V gene lost 5 bases and the J gene lost 3 bases, with 22 bases spanning the gap. Germline values: CDR1 MNHNY, CDR2 SVGAGI (reference sequence). The CDR3 here is CASSRGTMGHSHYGYTF. The CDR3 DNA sequence: TGTGCCAGCAGTCGCGGGACCATGGGACACAGTCACTATGGCTACACCTTC.

The chain links TRBV6-5 to TRBJ1-5; TRBD1 matches 8 bases. Germline trimming cut 2 bases from V and 8 bases from J; bases unmatched to any gene: 5. This CDR3 comprises 14 residues. CDR1 MNHEY and CDR2 SVGAGI come from the germline V gene. This CDR3 reads CASSYVQGAEPQHF. As DNA, the CDR3 is TGTGCCAGCAGTTACGTCCAGGGGGCCGAGCCCCAGCATTTT.

For this clone: This specimen includes other DNA sequences encoding the same CDR3. The chain employs TRBV12-3 or TRBV12-4 and TRBJ1-6; possibly TRBD1 for D (5 bases). With 5 bases removed from V and 8 bases from J, the gap between germline ends came to 10 bases. The CDR3 sequence is 13 residues long. Written as DNA, the CDR3 is TGTGCCAGCAGTCTGGCCAGGGATTCACCCCTCCACTTT. Translated: CASSLARDSPLHF.

The chain carries TRBV19 and TRBJ1-5; D unclear. Per the germline V gene, CDR1 is LNHDA and CDR2 is SQIVND (reference sequence). CDR3 length equals 16 residues. V was clipped by 3 bases and J by 0 bases, with 12 bases between them. CDR3 loop: CASSIPSAYSNQPQHF. CDR3 coding DNA: TGTGCCAGTAGTATCCCCAGCGCTTATAGCAATCAGCCCCAGCATTTT.

The V call is TRBV3-1 (or the pseudogene TRBV3-2), the J call TRBJ2-7; 13 nucleotides match TRBD2. The germline gives CDR1 LGHDT, CDR2 YNNKEL (reference sequence). This CDR3 spans 15 amino acids. V lost 4 bases to trimming and J lost 6 bases; unmatched junction nucleotides: 6. The CDR3 DNA sequence: TGTGCCAGCAGCCGAGGACTAGCGGGAGTTACCGAGCAGTACTTC. It yields the protein CASSRGLAGVTEQYF.

The sample holds one count of this clone. The chain couples TRBV30 to TRBJ1-2; a possible D gene is TRBD1 (6 bases). V shed 0 bases and J shed 10 bases, with 15 bases lying between them. The CDR3 totals 13 residues. Germline CDR1 is GTSNPN and CDR2 is SVGIG (reference sequence). The CDR3 protein is CAWSVAGASAYTF. The CDR3 DNA sequence: TGTGCCTGGAGTGTGGCGGGGGCCAGTGCCTACACCTTC.

This clone is a singleton in its sample. The rearrangement links TRBV30 to TRBJ1-3; 7 nucleotides align to TRBD1. Germline V lookup: CDR1 GTSNPN, CDR2 SVGIG (reference sequence). CDR3 size: 17 residues. The V segment lost 1 base and the J segment 0 bases; nucleotides outside the gene matches: 9. The CDR3 region is CAWSALNRGFSGNTIYF. In DNA, the CDR3 is TGTGCCTGGAGTGCCCTTAACAGGGGCTTCTCTGGAAACACCATATATTTT.

The rearrangement uses TRBV21-1 and TRBJ1-4; the listed D gene, TRBD1, was not tested against the DNA. TRBV21-1 is a pseudogene segment. The CDR3 consists of 19 residues. As DNA, the CDR3 is TGTGCCAGCAGCAACGGGGGGACAGGGGGCCCTAGGGTGGACGAAAAACTGTTTTTT. It encodes CASSNGGTGGPRVDEKLFF.

This chain connects TRBV25-1 to TRBJ2-3; possible D gene TRBD2, 5 bases. V lost 6 bases to trimming and J lost 0 bases, with 13 bases between them. This CDR3 has 15 residues. Per the germline V gene, CDR1 is MGHDK and CDR2 is SYGVNS. DNA for the CDR3: TGTGCCAGCAGGGGAGTGGGAGAGAGCACAGATACGCAGTATTTT. Translating gives CASRGVGESTDTQYF.

The chain uses TRBV6-5 and TRBJ2-2; D is perhaps TRBD1 (6 bases). This CDR3 contains 15 residues. V was cut by 2 bases and J by 0 bases, with 7 bases left in between. Per the germline V gene, CDR1 is MNHEY and CDR2 is SVGAGI. CDR3 in amino acids: CASSYGQTNTGELFF. As DNA, the CDR3 is TGTGCCAGCAGTTACGGACAGACGAACACCGGGGAGCTGTTTTTT.

This clone was seen just once. This chain joins TRBV4-2 and TRBJ2-1, with 10 bases aligning to TRBD2. The ends lost 2 bases at V and 2 bases at J; junction bases unmatched: 9. Germline V lookup: CDR1 LGHNA, CDR2 YNFKEQ. This CDR3 has 18 amino acids. CDR3 in amino acids: CASSQSLAGVGAYNEQFF. DNA for the CDR3: TGTGCCAGCAGCCAATCCCTAGCGGGAGTAGGGGCCTACAATGAGCAGTTCTTC.

V usage is TRBV7-6 and J usage is TRBJ2-1; TRBD1 matches 8 bases. V shed 3 bases, J shed 5 bases, and the junction held 12 bases outside the gene matches. This CDR3 contains 17 residues. Germline V lookup: CDR1 SGHVS, CDR2 FNYEAQ. This CDR3 reads CASSFFRGLGFDNEQFF. The CDR3 DNA is TGTGCCAGCAGCTTTTTCAGGGGGCTAGGATTTGACAATGAGCAGTTCTTC.

At least ten counts were recorded for this clone. The chain carries TRBV6-4 and TRBJ2-1; perhaps TRBD2 as D (6 bases). The CDR3 is made up of 15 amino acids. The ends were cut back, 6 bases at V and 6 bases at J, with 18 bases in the middle. Germline V gene data show CDR1 as MRHNA and CDR2 as SNTAGT. The CDR3 sequence: CASSQEIGGTNEQFF. The DNA of the CDR3 is TGTGCCAGCAGCCAAGAGATCGGAGGGACCAATGAGCAGTTCTTC.

V and J are TRBV6-1 and TRBJ1-5; D might be TRBD1 (5 bases). Per the germline V gene, CDR1 is MNHNS and CDR2 is SASEGT. V lost 2 bases and J lost 2, with 10 bases in between. The CDR3 runs to 15 residues. CDR3 nucleotides: TGTGCCAGCAGTGAATCGCAGGGTGGCAATCAGCCCCAGCATTTT. The encoded protein is CASSESQGGNQPQHF.

This clone was seen only once. This chain uses TRBV19 with TRBJ2-2, with D maybe TRBD2 (5 bases). CDR1 is LNHDA and CDR2 is SQIVND in the germline V gene (reference sequence). The V and J ends lost 7 bases and 6 bases respectively, with 6 bases between them. This CDR3 is built from 11 residues. In DNA, the CDR3 is TGTGCCAGTACTAGCTCCGGGGAGCTGTTTTTT. It yields the protein CASTSSGELFF.

This rearrangement joins TRBV4-1 to TRBJ2-1, with D maybe TRBD1 (5 bases). The V gene lost 2 bases and the J gene lost 6 bases, with 14 bases spanning the gap. This CDR3 is 15 amino acids long. Per germline, CDR1 MGHRA and CDR2 YSYEKL. The CDR3 bases are TGCGCCAGCAGCCAAAGGGGCTCTAGTTTCAATGAGCAGTTCTTC. This codes for CASSQRGSSFNEQFF.